Presented here are 5 T cell receptor beta chains from one specimen sequenced in a study of regulatory T cells in long-lasting Graves disease. The time point denotes: persistent/refractory GD, antithyroid drugs over 5 years with positive TRAb. The TCR library was made from RNA extracted from PBMCs. TCR beta libraries were built with iRepertoire HTBI primers and Arm-PCR of CDR3 regions. One entry per CDR3 protein, called by TCRdb with MiXCR from the multiplex PCR reads. The data show 400,000 to 600,000 distinct CDR3 sequences, with 20% to 25% seen just once and approximately 6.4% held by the top ten. This specimen consisted of peripheral blood mononuclear cells (PBMCs), obtained when the disease was refractory, from a patient treated with antithyroid drugs. These TCRs come from a female donor with Graves disease.

About this clonotype: Given a much more abundant clone one base away, this may be a read error. This sequence joins TRBV11-2 and TRBJ2-7; the match to TRBD1 covers 8 bases. Germline V CDR1 and CDR2: SGHAT, FQNNGV. CDR3 length: 16 residues. CDR3 DNA: TGTGCCGGCAGCTCCCTGAGGGACAGGCGTCCCTACGAGCAGTACTTC. Encoded protein: CAGSSLRDRRPYEQYF. Together with reference TRBV11-2 and TRBJ2-7, the CDR3 gives the full variable domain: EAGVAQSPRYKIIEKRQSVAFWCNPISGHATLYWYQQILGQGPKLLIQFQNNGVVDDSQLPKDRFSAERLKGVDSTLKIQPAKLEDSAVYLCAGSSLRDRRPYEQYFGPGTRLTVT.

In this sample, this clonotype turned up a few times. CDR3 loop: CSARDRGLASSGVMETQYF. The CDR3 DNA reads TGCAGTGCTAGAGATCGCGGTTTGGCTAGCTCTGGAGTTATGGAGACCCAGTACTTC. The rearrangement joins TRBV20-1 to TRBJ2-5; D is perhaps TRBD2 (5 bases). Germline values: CDR1 DFQATT, CDR2 SNEGSKA (reference sequence). Trimming took off 0 bases at V and 5 bases at J, with 28 bases between the two ends. The CDR3 spans 19 residues.

This clonotype showed up many times. The V gene is TRBV30, the J gene TRBJ2-7; D possibly corresponds to TRBD1 (6 bases). The V and J ends lost 0 bases and 5 bases respectively, with 11 bases between them. The CDR3 spans 13 residues. Germline CDR1 and CDR2: GTSNPN and SVGIG (reference sequence). CDR3 sequence reads: CAWSVQGLDEQYF. Written as DNA, the CDR3 is TGTGCCTGGAGTGTTCAGGGGCTCGACGAGCAGTACTTC.

This sequence joins TRBV9 and TRBJ1-2, with D unclear. This CDR3 spans 13 amino acids. V was shortened by 4 bases and J by 1 base, with 8 bases between the two germline ends. The germline gives CDR1 SGDLS, CDR2 YYNGEE. The CDR3 region is CASSSAINYGYTF. In nucleotides, the CDR3 is TGTGCCAGCAGCAGTGCTATTAACTATGGCTACACCTTC.

The gene calls are TRBV18 and TRBJ1-2; D is unclear. Germline CDR1 KGHSH, CDR2 LQKENI. V was trimmed by 3 bases and J by 4 bases, leaving 9 bases between them. This CDR3 comprises 13 residues. The CDR3 bases are TGTGCCAGCTCACCGGACGAACGCTATGGCTACACCTTC. Translation: CASSPDERYGYTF.